Presented here are 30 T cell receptor beta chains from one specimen sequenced in a study of regulatory T cells in long-lasting Graves disease. Noted time point: newly diagnosed GD, antithyroid drugs for less than 3 months. The TCR library was made from RNA that had been extracted from PBMCs in TRIzol. Arm-PCR of CDR3 regions and iRepertoire HTBI primers were the basis on which TCR beta libraries were built. MiXCR, applied by TCRdb to the multiplex PCR reads, yields one record per CDR3 protein. Of approximately 470,000 distinct CDR3 sequences detected, about 16% appear once; the ten largest clones hold 12%. These data were also filed under a second study, of T cells in Graves' hyperthyroidism and ophthalmopathy.

The sample in question was peripheral blood mononuclear cells (PBMCs), obtained at new diagnosis, from a patient treated with antithyroid drugs. The receptors stem from a man aged 40-55 years with Graves disease.

This clonotype was picked up a small number of times. This chain links TRBV20-1 with TRBJ2-5, with TRBD2 matching 9 bases. This CDR3 comprises 14 residues. V lost 3 bases, J lost 5 bases, and 7 bases stayed unmatched. The germline gives CDR1 DFQATT, CDR2 SNEGSKA (reference sequence). The CDR3 DNA follows: TGCAGTGCTAGTCAAATAGCGGGAGTCGAGACCCAGTACTTC. Its translation: CSASQIAGVETQYF.

This clonotype was counted at least ten times. The chain joins TRBV9 to TRBJ1-1, with D possibly TRBD1 on 5 matching bases. Germline lookup yields CDR1 SGDLS and CDR2 YYNGEE. Trimming shortened V by 4 bases and J by 0 bases, and 16 bases separated the two germline ends. The CDR3 is 16 amino acids. The CDR3 DNA is TGTGCCAGCAGCCCGGGACGTTCGTGGATGAACACTGAAGCTTTCTTT. Encoded protein: CASSPGRSWMNTEAFF.

The chain carries TRBV13 and TRBJ2-5; the D gene is possibly TRBD2 (5 bases). The CDR3 runs 13 residues. V lost 3 bases, J lost 4 bases, and 9 bases lay in between. Germline CDR1 PRHDT, CDR2 FYEKMQ (reference sequence). Here the CDR3 DNA reads TGTGCCAGCAGCTTTTTGGGAGCAGAGACCCAGTACTTC. It codes for CASSFLGAETQYF.

Notes on this clonotype: A much larger clone is a single base away; this may be a read error. The chain couples TRBV6-2 or TRBV6-3 to TRBJ1-1, with 8 bases identical to TRBD1. CDR3 length: 16 amino acids. Germline values: CDR1 MNHEY, CDR2 SVGEGT. For the CDR3, the DNA is TGTGCCAACAGTTACTCGAGGACAGGGAGGAACACTGAAGCTTTCTTT. Protein product: CANSYSRTGRNTEAFF.

This clonotype occurred many times. This chain links TRBV28 with TRBJ2-7; the D is unclear. The CDR3 loop spans 13 amino acids. Germline V gene data show CDR1 as MDHEN and CDR2 as SYDVKM. Trimming stripped 2 bases from V and 5 bases from J, with 10 bases between. In nucleotides, the CDR3 is TGTGCCAGCAGTTTACCCGGAGCCCACGAGCAGTACTTC. It is translated as CASSLPGAHEQYF.

Here the CDR3 DNA reads TGTGCCAGCAGCCTTTCAACCGGGACAGGGGCCTACGAGCAGTACTTC. This codes for CASSLSTGTGAYEQYF. The chain joins TRBV5-6 to TRBJ2-7, with TRBD1 matching over 10 bases. Germline loops: CDR1 SGHDT, CDR2 YYEEEE. After removal of 4 bases from V and 2 bases from J, the junction contained 9 bases not matched to a gene. This CDR3 has 16 residues.

This chain links TRBV12-3 or TRBV12-4 with TRBJ2-7, with D unresolved. This CDR3 has 14 amino acids. V lost 3 bases, J lost 3 bases, and 12 bases lay in between. The CDR3 sequence is CASSFRTSHYEQYF. In DNA form, the CDR3 reads TGTGCCAGCAGTTTTCGTACCTCCCACTACGAGCAGTACTTC.

This clonotype has more than one count but fewer than ten. The chain employs TRBV20-1 and TRBJ2-1; TRBD2 agrees at 10 bases. The CDR3 consists of 15 residues. V shed 6 bases, J shed 7 bases, and the junction held 12 bases outside the gene matches. The V gene's germline CDR1 is DFQATT and CDR2 SNEGSKA (reference sequence). CDR3 bases: TGCAGTGCGGCTAGCGGGAGAATTTCGGTGAATGAGCAGTTCTTC. Amino acids: CSAASGRISVNEQFF.

The rearrangement joins TRBV5-1 to TRBJ2-3, with D perhaps matching TRBD1 (6 bases). Germline lookup yields CDR1 SGHRS and CDR2 YFSETQ. V was clipped by 4 bases and J by 1 base, with 10 bases between them. The CDR3 runs 14 residues. CDR3 sequence: CASSTRQGTDTQYF. The CDR3 nucleotides read TGCGCCAGCAGCACTCGACAGGGCACAGATACGCAGTATTTT.

V is TRBV30 and J is TRBJ2-2; TRBD2 aligns across 10 bases. Germline V CDR1 and CDR2: GTSNPN, SVGIG (reference sequence). The CDR3 has 17 amino acids. V dropped 2 bases and J dropped 0; count of bases not matched to a gene: 6. CDR3 residues: CAWSKVAGGSNTGELFF. In nucleotides, the CDR3 is TGTGCCTGGAGTAAGGTAGCGGGAGGTTCGAACACCGGGGAGCTGTTTTTT. Drawing the rest from reference TRBV30 and TRBJ2-2, the complete variable domain is SQTIHQWPATLVQPVGSPLSLECTVEGTSNPNLYWYRQAAGRGLQLLFYSVGIGQISSEVPQNLSASRPQDRQFILSSKKLLLSDSGFYLCAWSKVAGGSNTGELFFGEGSRLTVL.

This clonotype showed up just a few times. V usage is TRBV13 and J usage is TRBJ2-7; no definite D call. This CDR3 has 14 residues. Germline values: CDR1 PRHDT, CDR2 FYEKMQ (reference sequence). The V end lost 6 bases, the J end lost 3 bases, and 15 bases lay between the germline ends. The chain's CDR3 is CASSSFPHNYEQYF. The CDR3 DNA follows: TGTGCCAGCAGTTCCTTCCCCCACAACTACGAGCAGTACTTC.

This clonotype was counted many times. The chain's CDR3 is CAWSATGAPASEAFF. The DNA of the CDR3 is TGTGCCTGGAGTGCTACCGGGGCCCCTGCAAGTGAAGCTTTCTTT. The rearrangement joins TRBV30 to TRBJ1-1; D perhaps matches TRBD1 (5 bases). Trimming cost V 1 base and J 7 bases, with 19 bases left between them. The CDR3 length is 15 residues. Germline V lookup: CDR1 GTSNPN, CDR2 SVGIG (reference sequence).

This sequence joins TRBV30 and TRBJ2-1; 12 nucleotides agree with TRBD2. Germline CDR1 and CDR2: GTSNPN and SVGIG (reference sequence). The V gene end was trimmed by 2 bases and the J gene end by 9 bases; junction bases not matched to a gene: 11. This CDR3 comprises 16 residues. The CDR3 DNA is TGTGCCTGGAGTCGGGCTAGCGGGAGGGCCCACGGTGAGCAGTTCTTC. Its translation: CAWSRASGRAHGEQFF. The whole variable domain, filled in from reference TRBV30 and TRBJ2-1, reads SQTIHQWPATLVQPVGSPLSLECTVEGTSNPNLYWYRQAAGRGLQLLFYSVGIGQISSEVPQNLSASRPQDRQFILSSKKLLLSDSGFYLCAWSRASGRAHGEQFFGPGTRLTVL.

This sequence joins TRBV5-1 and TRBJ2-1; 7 bases match TRBD2. In germline, CDR1 is SGHRS, CDR2 YFSETQ. Trimming removed 9 bases from V and 8 bases from J; junction bases left unmatched: 17. The CDR3 totals 15 residues. For the CDR3, the DNA is TGCGCCACCAAGAGGTGGACTAGGGCGGAAGATGAGCAGTTCTTC. Its translation is CATKRWTRAEDEQFF. Variable domain in full (rest from reference TRBV5-1 and TRBJ2-1): KAGVTQTPRYLIKTRGQQVTLSCSPISGHRSVSWYQQTPGQGLQFLFEYFSETQRNKGNFPGRFSGRQFSNSRSEMNVSTLELGDSALYLCATKRWTRAEDEQFFGPGTRLTVL.

The chain joins TRBV6-1 to TRBJ2-7; TRBD1 is a possible D gene (5 bases). The CDR3 is 12 amino acids. Between the trimmed V and J ends, which lost 6 bases and 6 bases, there was a span of 12 bases. Looked up from germline, CDR1 is MNHNS and CDR2 is SASEGT. In DNA form, the CDR3 reads TGTGCCAGCAGGTCCAGGGCAGCCGAGCAGTACTTC. It translates to CASRSRAAEQYF.

This clonotype came up many times. The V call is TRBV20-1, the J call TRBJ2-1; D perhaps matches TRBD1 (5 bases). The V gene's germline CDR1 is DFQATT and CDR2 SNEGSKA (reference sequence). V lost 1 base, J lost 4 bases, and 11 bases lay in between. There are 14 residues in the CDR3. The DNA of the CDR3 is TGCAGTGCTAGAGCCGGCAGGGTTTACAATGAGCAGTTCTTC. Its translation is CSARAGRVYNEQFF.

The rearrangement uses TRBV6-2 or TRBV6-3 and TRBJ2-1; either TRBD1 or TRBD2 may supply D (5 bases each). The CDR3 is 17 residues long. The V gene lost 0 bases and the J gene lost 2 bases, with 14 bases spanning the gap. Germline V gene sequence: CDR1 MNHEY, CDR2 SVGEGT. CDR3 nucleotide sequence: TGTGCCAGCAGTTACTCCGGTGCGCAGGGACCCTACAATGAGCAGTTCTTC. Translated: CASSYSGAQGPYNEQFF.

The chain combines TRBV5-1 with TRBJ1-1; 7 nucleotides match TRBD1. The CDR3 covers 16 residues. The germline CDR1 and CDR2 sequences are SGHRS and YFSETQ. J gave up 4 bases and V 4 bases, and 13 bases lay outside the gene matches. The CDR3 protein is CASSPRQGGASTEAFF. The CDR3 coding sequence is TGCGCCAGCAGCCCGCGACAGGGCGGAGCGAGCACTGAAGCTTTCTTT.

This clonotype was seen more than once but under ten times. V is TRBV28 and J is TRBJ2-1; 10 nucleotides agree with TRBD2. The CDR3 length is 15 residues. Germline V gives CDR1 MDHEN, CDR2 SYDVKM. With V trimmed by 6 bases and J by 4 bases, 6 bases remained unmatched. In DNA form, the CDR3 reads TGTGCCAGCAGCCAGGGACTAGCGACTTACAATGAGCAGTTCTTC. Protein: CASSQGLATYNEQFF.

A word on this clonotype: One junction end disagrees with the germline gene, perhaps due to a read error. The gene calls are TRBV12-5 and TRBJ2-5, with D perhaps matching TRBD2 (5 bases). Germline CDR1 reads LGHNT; CDR2 reads FRNRAP. This CDR3 is built from 13 residues. The CDR3 loop is CASGGLRQGTQYF. CDR3 nucleotide sequence: TGTGCTAGTGGCGGACTGAGGCAAGGGACCCAGTACTTC.

This clonotype occurred once. The chain recombines TRBV25-1 with TRBJ1-4, with 8 positions matching TRBD1. In germline, CDR1 is MGHDK, CDR2 SYGVNS. The CDR3 runs 15 residues. Trimming cost V 5 bases and J 8 bases; bases outside gene matches: 10. CDR3 in DNA: TGTGCCAGCAGTTTAAGGACAGGGTGGGAAGAAAAACTGTTTTTT. Protein sequence: CASSLRTGWEEKLFF.

This clonotype occurred a few times. This chain links TRBV6-1 with TRBJ2-1, with TRBD2 matching 7 bases. From germline, CDR1 is MNHNS and CDR2 SASEGT. Trimming took 6 bases from V and 1 from J; bases not matched to a gene: 9. This CDR3 has 16 residues. The CDR3 DNA reads as TGTGCCAGCAGAGGACATGCAGCGGGATCCTACAATGAGCAGTTCTTC. Its protein is CASRGHAAGSYNEQFF.

At least ten counts were recorded for this clonotype. The chain is built from TRBV5-1 and TRBJ2-7; no reliable D call. In germline, CDR1 is SGHRS, CDR2 YFSETQ. Trimming removed 5 bases at V and 1 base at J, with 16 bases between. The CDR3 runs 15 residues. CDR3 protein: CASSLSDPRSYEQYF. CDR3 nucleotide sequence: TGCGCCAGCAGTCTATCGGACCCAAGATCCTACGAGCAGTACTTC.

The chain is built from TRBV7-9 and TRBJ2-6, with 8 bases matching TRBD1. CDR1 and CDR2 from the germline V gene are SEHNR and FQNEAQ (reference sequence). V was pared by 2 bases and J by 0 bases, with 6 bases of the junction left unmatched. This CDR3 spans 18 amino acids. This CDR3 is CASSLRQGAASGANVLTF. The CDR3, as DNA: TGTGCCAGCAGCTTACGTCAGGGGGCAGCCTCTGGGGCCAACGTCCTGACTTTC.

The chain combines TRBV6-1 with TRBJ2-7; 7 positions match TRBD1. Per the germline V gene, CDR1 is MNHNS and CDR2 is SASEGT. The CDR3 extends over 14 amino acids. V shed 7 bases and J 1 base; nucleotides not matched to a gene: 7. The DNA for the CDR3 is TGTGCCAGCAAGACAGGGTACGCGTCCTACGAGCAGTACTTC. The encoded protein is CASKTGYASYEQYF.

This clonotype has at least ten counts. The V and J genes are TRBV20-1 and TRBJ2-1; 11 bases are shared with TRBD1. The CDR3 extends over 15 amino acids. Germline V CDR1 and CDR2: DFQATT, SNEGSKA (reference sequence). The ends lost 3 bases at V and 4 bases at J; junction bases unmatched: 5. This CDR3 is CSASPGQGVYNEQFF. The CDR3 nucleotides are TGCAGTGCTAGCCCGGGACAGGGGGTTTACAATGAGCAGTTCTTC.

This clonotype was detected ten times or more. This chain joins TRBV2 and TRBJ2-1, with D possibly TRBD2 on 6 matching bases. The V end was cut by 3 bases, the J end by 9 bases, with 9 bases between. CDR1 is SNHLY and CDR2 is FYNNEI in the germline V gene. This CDR3 spans 12 amino acids. The CDR3 DNA reads as TGTGCCAGCAGTGAGGGGACTCGTGAGCAGTTCTTC. Protein product: CASSEGTREQFF.

This chain uses TRBV3-1 with TRBJ2-7; perhaps TRBD2 as D (6 bases). Trimming left V 2 bases short and J 7 bases short, with 15 bases between. This CDR3 spans 14 amino acids. CDR1 and CDR2 from the germline V gene are LGHDT and YNNKEL (reference sequence). The CDR3 spells CASSQTGVKNEQYF. Written as DNA, the CDR3 is TGTGCCAGCAGCCAAACGGGGGTGAAAAATGAGCAGTACTTC.

V usage is TRBV19 and J usage is TRBJ2-1; D gene unclear. V lost 8 bases to trimming and J lost 2 bases, with 4 bases between them. This CDR3 has 11 residues. Germline V gene data show CDR1 as LNHDA and CDR2 as SQIVND (reference sequence). The chain's CDR3 is CASGTYNEQFF. Here the CDR3 DNA reads TGTGCCAGTGGTACCTACAATGAGCAGTTCTTC.

The sample holds many counts of this clonotype. The genes are TRBV28 and TRBJ2-7; D not certain. The CDR3 has 14 amino acids. Germline loops: CDR1 MDHEN, CDR2 SYDVKM. Trimming removed 3 bases at V and 2 bases at J, with 11 bases between. CDR3 in amino acids: CASSLSGFAYEQYF. DNA for the CDR3: TGTGCCAGCAGTTTGTCGGGCTTCGCCTACGAGCAGTACTTC.